The 9 T cell receptor beta chains given below trace back to one sample, sequenced in a study of T cell responses to AZD1222 COVID-19 vaccine. Assay used: immunoSEQ multiplex PCR; TCRdb lists only in-frame clones, some missing. The profile shows some 140,000 clones, over 90% of them singletons. Sequencing was performed on peripheral blood, taken on day 0 of AZD1222 vaccination. The source is an adult in good health.

This rearrangement joins TRBV25-1 to TRBJ1-2; D might be TRBD1 (5 bases). CDR3 length equals 13 residues. V was shortened by 2 bases and J by 7 bases, with 11 bases between the two germline ends. Germline CDR1 MGHDK, CDR2 SYGVNS. This CDR3 is CASSEPARGGYTF. The CDR3, as DNA: TGTGCCAGCAGTGAACCCGCTAGGGGTGGCTACACCTTC.

As for this clone: Within the sample, other DNA sequences also encode this same CDR3. CDR3 protein: CASSLRVEEKLFF. The CDR3 bases are TGTGCCAGCAGCTTACGGGTCGAAGAAAAACTGTTTTTT. The V and J genes are TRBV7-2 and TRBJ1-4, with no clear D. Germline lookup yields CDR1 SGHTA and CDR2 FQGNSA. The V gene lost 2 bases and the J gene lost 8 bases, with 9 bases spanning the gap. This CDR3 has 13 amino acids.

V usage is TRBV29-1 and J usage is TRBJ2-1; 10 nucleotides line up with TRBD2. The V gene's germline CDR1 is SQVTM and CDR2 ANQGSEA. V was pared by 1 base and J by 4 bases, with 7 bases of the junction left unmatched. The CDR3 is 16 amino acids. The CDR3 DNA sequence: TGCAGCGTTGAAGGGGGTAGCGGGGGGAATTACAATGAGCAGTTCTTC. It encodes CSVEGGSGGNYNEQFF.

This chain joins TRBV19 and TRBJ1-2; the match to TRBD1 covers 12 bases. Germline lookup yields CDR1 LNHDA and CDR2 SQIVND (reference sequence). With V trimmed by 4 bases and J by 4 bases, 4 bases remained unmatched. The CDR3 length is 15 residues. The CDR3: CASSTGQGAGYGYTF. In DNA form, the CDR3 reads TGTGCCAGTAGTACGGGACAGGGGGCAGGCTATGGCTACACCTTC.

This clone occurred a few times. The chain recombines TRBV6-6 with TRBJ2-1, with D possibly being TRBD1 (6 bases). CDR3 size: 12 residues. CDR1 and CDR2 from the germline V gene are MNHNY and SVGAGI (reference sequence). Trimming removed 6 bases at V and 8 bases at J, with 11 bases between. In DNA form, the CDR3 reads TGTGCCAGCAGCTCAGGGGTTGATGAGCAGTTCTTC. This translates into CASSSGVDEQFF.

The chain joins TRBV4-1 to TRBJ2-5; unclear D gene. The CDR3 extends over 13 amino acids. The germline V gene has CDR1 MGHRA and CDR2 YSYEKL. Trimming shortened V by 3 bases and J by 5 bases, and 10 bases separated the two germline ends. In DNA form, the CDR3 reads TGCGCCAGCAGCCAGGTGTTTAGGGAGACCCAGTACTTC. Translating gives CASSQVFRETQYF.

This clone appeared many times. V usage is TRBV20-1 and J usage is TRBJ1-1, with D possibly matching TRBD1 (5 bases). The CDR3 is made up of 12 amino acids. V was cut by 3 bases and J by 3 bases, with 8 bases left in between. Germline V gives CDR1 DFQATT, CDR2 SNEGSKA (reference sequence). In DNA form, the CDR3 reads TGCAGTGCTAGTCGGGGGGACACTGAAGCTTTCTTT. Translating gives CSASRGDTEAFF.

This clone was counted a single time. The J gene is TRBJ2-7, the V gene TRBV6-6, with D hard to call. Trimming left V 8 bases short and J 4 bases short, with 12 bases between. Per germline, CDR1 MNHNY and CDR2 SVGAGI (reference sequence). There are 12 residues in the CDR3. As DNA, the CDR3 is TGTGCCAGCGGCGGCCAGGAATACGAGCAGTACTTC. Encoded protein: CASGGQEYEQYF.

This clone was recorded only once. The chain employs TRBV5-8 and TRBJ1-1; a possible D gene is TRBD1 (5 bases). Trimming took 4 bases from V and 10 from J, leaving 26 bases between them. Germline V gene sequence: CDR1 SGHTS, CDR2 YDEGEE. This CDR3 is built from 16 residues. The CDR3 protein is CASSPLGSGQGIGAFF. The CDR3 nucleotides are TGTGCCAGCAGCCCGTTAGGATCGGGGCAGGGTATCGGAGCTTTCTTT. The complete variable domain, with remaining parts taken from reference TRBV5-8 and TRBJ1-1, reads EAGVTQSPTHLIKTRGQQATLRCSPISGHTSVYWYQQALGLGLQFLLWYDEGEERNRGNFPPRFSGRQFPNYSSELNVNALELEDSALYLCASSPLGSGQGIGAFFGQGTRLTVV.